The 17 T cell receptor beta chains below were found in one sample sequenced in a study of Graves' ophthalmopathy and Graves' hyperthyroidism. RNA transcripts yielded amplified TCR beta CDR3 regions. Second-round multiplex PCR followed a first-round RT-PCR using HTBI primers. TCRdb re-analysed the multiplex PCR reads in MiXCR, keeping a single row per CDR3 protein. The data show a few hundred thousand distinct CDR3 sequences, 15% seen once. Sequencing was done on a sample of peripheral blood. These receptors came from a woman aged 18-29 years with stable Graves' hyperthyroidism.

Ten or more counts support this clonotype. The chain employs TRBV5-1 and TRBJ2-5; possible D gene TRBD1, 6 bases. CDR1 is SGHRS and CDR2 is YFSETQ in the germline V gene. This CDR3 has 14 residues. Trimming shortened V by 3 bases and J by 4 bases, and 13 bases separated the two germline ends. This CDR3 reads CASSYTGSAETQYF. CDR3 in DNA: TGCGCCAGCAGCTATACAGGGTCCGCAGAGACCCAGTACTTC.

A few counts support this clonotype. The V gene is TRBV14, the J gene TRBJ1-1, with a weak D call TRBD1 (6 bases). V was pared by 3 bases and J by 4 bases, with 9 bases between. Germline CDR1 and CDR2: SGHDN and FVKESK. The CDR3 runs 13 residues. CDR3 DNA sequence: TGTGCCAGCAGCCACAAGGGGGGCACTGAAGCTTTCTTT. Amino acid sequence: CASSHKGGTEAFF.

This clonotype was counted many times. The gene calls are TRBV20-1 and TRBJ2-7; D may be TRBD2 (6 bases). The germline gives CDR1 DFQATT, CDR2 SNEGSKA (reference sequence). Trimming stripped 6 bases from V and 3 bases from J, with 15 bases between. This CDR3 comprises 13 residues. CDR3 in DNA: TGCAGTGCAGGTACCGATAGCGGCTACGAGCAGTACTTC. Translated: CSAGTDSGYEQYF.

This clonotype came up many times. The chain has TRBV6-5 and TRBJ2-7; a weak D match, TRBD1 (6 bases). V was shortened by 4 bases and J by 4 bases, with 20 bases between the two germline ends. The CDR3 has 16 residues. Germline V lookup: CDR1 MNHEY, CDR2 SVGAGI. CDR3 region: CASSFTGMAYGYEQYF. The CDR3, as DNA: TGTGCCAGCAGTTTCACAGGGATGGCGTACGGGTACGAGCAGTACTTC.

This clonotype was recorded many times. A single base separates this from a much larger clone, so it may be a read error. V and J are TRBV7-2 and TRBJ1-1; 10 bases align to TRBD1. J lost 3 bases, V lost 5 bases, and 3 bases had no gene match. The CDR3 extends over 14 amino acids. CDR1 SGHTA and CDR2 FQGNSA come from the germline V gene. The CDR3 reads CASSEDRGYTEAFF. DNA for the CDR3: TGTGCCAGCAGCGAGGACAGGGGGTACACTGAAGCTTTCTTT.

This clonotype has ten or more counts. The CDR3 bases are TGCAGCGTTGAAACAGGCCCCTATGGCTACACCTTC. Translation: CSVETGPYGYTF. This rearrangement joins TRBV29-1 to TRBJ1-2, with D perhaps TRBD1 (5 bases). There are 12 residues in the CDR3. Germline CDR1 SQVTM, CDR2 ANQGSEA. Trimming cost V 2 bases and J 4 bases, with 8 bases left between them.

This clonotype showed up just a few times. The chain recombines TRBV11-3 with TRBJ1-1; 7 nucleotides line up with TRBD1. This CDR3 is 14 amino acids long. Germline CDR1 and CDR2: SGHNT and YENEEA. V shed 0 bases, J shed 7 bases, and the junction held 5 bases outside the gene matches. CDR3 in DNA: TGTGCCAGCAGCTTAGAGGAGGGGGCTGGTGAAGCTTTCTTT. It encodes CASSLEEGAGEAFF.

This clonotype was counted ten times or more. The J gene is TRBJ2-7, the V gene TRBV20-1; 12 nucleotides agree with TRBD2. This CDR3 is 18 amino acids long. V trimming: 2 bases; J trimming: 3 bases; junction bases outside the gene matches: 14. From germline, CDR1 is DFQATT and CDR2 SNEGSKA (reference sequence). The CDR3 reads CSARSLNGLAGTYYEQYF. For the CDR3, the DNA is TGCAGTGCTAGAAGCTTAAACGGACTAGCGGGGACTTACTACGAGCAGTACTTC.

The sample holds many counts of this clonotype. The rearrangement joins TRBV6-2 or TRBV6-3 to TRBJ1-2, with D uncertain. Germline V gene data show CDR1 as MNHEY and CDR2 as SVGEGT. With 5 bases removed from V and 10 bases from J, the gap between germline ends came to 14 bases. This CDR3 comprises 12 residues. The CDR3 bases are TGTGCCAGCAGTAAAACGCGGAGGGTCTACACCTTC. This translates into CASSKTRRVYTF.

This clonotype showed up just a few times. The chain uses TRBV29-1 and TRBJ2-5; D unresolved. Germline assignment: CDR1 SQVTM and CDR2 ANQGSEA. CDR3 length: 11 residues. In DNA form, the CDR3 reads TGCACCATACGGCTGGGGGAGACCCAGTACTTC. Its translation is CTIRLGETQYF.

This clonotype was picked up many times. The chain recombines TRBV24-1 with TRBJ2-2; D possibly matches TRBD1 or TRBD2 (7 bases each). The germline gives CDR1 KGHDR, CDR2 SFDVKD. The V and J ends lost 3 bases and 5 bases respectively, with 9 bases between them. This CDR3 has 14 residues. CDR3 nucleotide sequence: TGTGCCACCAGTGATCAGGGGGGGACCGGGGAGCTGTTTTTT. Translated: CATSDQGGTGELFF.

The chain carries TRBV2 and TRBJ1-5; no firm D call. The CDR3 has 14 amino acids. CDR1 and CDR2 from the germline V gene are SNHLY and FYNNEI. The CDR3 bases are TGTGTCATTTCGACTGGGTACGTCAATCAGCCCCAGCATTTT. It is translated as CVISTGYVNQPQHF.

This clonotype was seen repeatedly, ten times or more. This sequence joins TRBV24-1 and TRBJ2-7; D is ambiguous. Trimming cost V 1 base and J 3 bases, with 24 bases left between them. The CDR3 spans 19 residues. Per the germline V gene, CDR1 is KGHDR and CDR2 is SFDVKD. The DNA of the CDR3 is TGTGCCACCAGTGATTTATACCTTCGAGCCCCAGGTCCCCTCTACGAGCAGTACTTC. Translation: CATSDLYLRAPGPLYEQYF.

This clonotype was seen ten or more times. J is TRBJ2-7 and V is TRBV12-3 or TRBV12-4; tentatively, D is TRBD2 (6 bases). V was pared by 9 bases and J by 5 bases, with 17 bases between. The length of the CDR3 is 13 residues. The CDR3 is CARKRAGLDEQYF. CDR3 DNA sequence: TGTGCCAGAAAGCGGGCAGGCCTGGACGAGCAGTACTTC.

This clonotype was counted at least ten times. V gene TRBV7-9 combines with J gene TRBJ1-2; D is unresolved. Germline loops: CDR1 SEHNR, CDR2 FQNEAQ (reference sequence). The V gene lost 2 bases and the J gene lost 8 bases, with 12 bases spanning the gap. The CDR3 is made up of 13 amino acids. CDR3 DNA sequence: TGTGCCAGCAGCTTAAGTGAAGGGCTGGGCTACACCTTC. Translating gives CASSLSEGLGYTF.

This clonotype was counted ten times or more. The genes are TRBV28 and TRBJ1-1; D is unresolved. The V gene's germline CDR1 is MDHEN and CDR2 SYDVKM. This CDR3 is 14 amino acids long. Trimming stripped 3 bases from V and 1 base from J, with 9 bases between. CDR3 sequence reads: CASSFLSANTEAFF. CDR3 coding DNA: TGTGCCAGCAGTTTTCTCTCTGCGAACACTGAAGCTTTCTTT.

This clonotype appeared a few times. V usage is TRBV4-1 and J usage is TRBJ1-2; D not resolved. Per germline, CDR1 MGHRA and CDR2 YSYEKL. V was cut by 4 bases and J by 0 bases, with 15 bases left in between. The CDR3 is 16 residues long. The CDR3 sequence: CASSPVRTVANYGYTF. The CDR3 bases are TGCGCCAGCAGCCCCGTCCGGACCGTAGCTAACTATGGCTACACCTTC.